Listed here are 26 T cell receptor beta chains from one sample, sequenced in a study of blood T cell repertoires in COVID-19. Some clones are missing from TCRdb's copy, which holds only in-frame ones; the method was immunoSEQ multiplex PCR. The table records roughly 70,000 clones, about four fifths of them present only once. The sequencing input was peripheral blood. These receptors were obtained from a human donor in a cohort sampled during active COVID-19.

This chain uses TRBV27 with TRBJ2-2, with 7 positions matching TRBD2. The CDR3 runs to 16 residues. CDR1 and CDR2 (germline): MNHEY, SMNVEV (reference sequence). With V trimmed by 4 bases and J by 7 bases, 12 bases remained unmatched. The CDR3 is CASSYTGGSVNGELFF. The CDR3 nucleotides read TGTGCCAGCAGTTATACTGGCGGGAGCGTAAACGGGGAGCTGTTTTTT.

The chain has TRBV7-2 and TRBJ2-1, with a possible D match to TRBD1 (6 bases). In germline, CDR1 is SGHTA, CDR2 FQGNSA. This CDR3 contains 13 residues. V gave up 8 bases and J gave up 9 bases, with 17 bases separating them. The CDR3 DNA reads TGTGCCAGCCAAACAGGGACGCACGGTGAGCAGTTCTTC. This sequence encodes CASQTGTHGEQFF.

The sample holds one count of this clone. The J gene is TRBJ2-7, the V gene TRBV7-2; tentative D call: TRBD2 (6 bases). This CDR3 is 14 amino acids long. The germline V and J ends were trimmed by 5 bases and 3 bases, with 14 bases remaining between them. CDR1 is SGHTA and CDR2 is FQGNSA in the germline V gene. CDR3 nucleotide sequence: TGTGCCAGCAGCCCTTGGACGGGGGACTACGAGCAGTACTTC. Its protein is CASSPWTGDYEQYF.

This chain joins TRBV7-2 and TRBJ2-1, with 9 bases that match TRBD2. The CDR3 is made up of 15 amino acids. The J segment lost 6 bases and the V segment lost 2 bases, leaving 5 bases of the junction unmatched. Germline assignment: CDR1 SGHTA and CDR2 FQGNSA. CDR3 region: CASSLRAGGPNEQFF. The CDR3 bases are TGTGCCAGCAGCTTAAGAGCGGGAGGCCCCAATGAGCAGTTCTTC.

The rearrangement joins TRBV12-3 or TRBV12-4 to TRBJ2-7; no reliable D call. The germline V and J ends were trimmed by 3 bases and 4 bases, with 4 bases remaining between them. CDR3 length equals 11 residues. The CDR3 loop is CASSFRYEQYF. The CDR3 nucleotides read TGTGCCAGCAGTTTCAGATACGAGCAGTACTTC.

The J gene is TRBJ2-7, the V gene TRBV5-1; possible D gene TRBD2, 5 bases. The length of the CDR3 is 14 residues. Germline V CDR1 and CDR2: SGHRS, YFSETQ. V shed 3 bases and J shed 7 bases, with 17 bases lying between them. CDR3 in DNA: TGCGCCAGCAGCTCACAGACTCTCCGAGGGGAGCAGTACTTC. It is translated as CASSSQTLRGEQYF. The whole variable domain, filled in from reference TRBV5-1 and TRBJ2-7, reads KAGVTQTPRYLIKTRGQQVTLSCSPISGHRSVSWYQQTPGQGLQFLFEYFSETQRNKGNFPGRFSGRQFSNSRSEMNVSTLELGDSALYLCASSSQTLRGEQYFGPGTRLTVT.

This chain joins TRBV27 and TRBJ2-7, with 8 nucleotides matching TRBD2. Per germline, CDR1 MNHEY and CDR2 SMNVEV (reference sequence). Losses at the gene ends were 5 bases for V and 6 bases for J; bases not matched to a gene: 12. The CDR3 consists of 15 residues. The CDR3 loop is CASSVGLAGSSEQYF. The CDR3 DNA follows: TGTGCCAGCAGTGTGGGGTTAGCGGGATCCAGCGAGCAGTACTTC.

This chain connects TRBV9 to TRBJ2-2, with TRBD2 matching 7 bases. V lost 0 bases to trimming and J lost 4 bases; unmatched junction nucleotides: 12. The CDR3 is 18 amino acids. Germline V gene data show CDR1 as SGDLS and CDR2 as YYNGEE. The CDR3 sequence is CASSVVGGSGMSTGELFF. The CDR3 nucleotides read TGTGCCAGCAGCGTAGTGGGTGGGAGCGGGATGAGCACCGGGGAGCTGTTTTTT.

The gene calls are TRBV7-9 and TRBJ2-5; D is possibly TRBD1 (5 bases). V lost 0 bases, J lost 3 bases, and 11 bases lay in between. The germline V gene encodes CDR1 SEHNR and CDR2 FQNEAQ (reference sequence). The length of the CDR3 is 15 residues. CDR3 sequence: CASSLATALKETQYF. The CDR3 DNA sequence: TGTGCCAGCAGCTTAGCGACAGCCCTGAAAGAGACCCAGTACTTC. Combining the CDR3 with reference TRBV7-9 and TRBJ2-5 gives the whole variable domain DTGVSQNPRHKITKRGQNVTFRCDPISEHNRLYWYRQTLGQGPEFLTYFQNEAQLEKSRLLSDRFSAERPKGSFSTLEIQRTEQGDSAMYLCASSLATALKETQYFGPGTRLLVL.

J is TRBJ2-3 and V is TRBV5-1; the match to TRBD2 covers 8 bases. Germline V gene sequence: CDR1 SGHRS, CDR2 YFSETQ. CDR3 length: 14 amino acids. Trimming at V came to 5 bases and at J to 4 bases, leaving 6 bases not matched to a gene. Here the CDR3 reads CASSTGGPADTQYF. CDR3 bases: TGCGCCAGCAGTACGGGAGGGCCCGCAGATACGCAGTATTTT.

V and J are TRBV9 and TRBJ2-3, with TRBD2 matching 14 bases. J was trimmed by 3 bases and V by 3 bases; bases with no gene match: 6. Germline V CDR1 and CDR2: SGDLS, YYNGEE. The CDR3 consists of 17 residues. CDR3 nucleotides: TGTGCCAGCAGCGCCCCCGGGACTAGCGGGAGAACAGATACGCAGTATTTT. Its translation: CASSAPGTSGRTDTQYF.

J is TRBJ2-5 and V is TRBV9; 14 nucleotides align to TRBD2. Losses at the gene ends were 0 bases for V and 4 bases for J; bases not matched to a gene: 8. The V gene's germline CDR1 is SGDLS and CDR2 YYNGEE. The CDR3 extends over 18 amino acids. The CDR3 here is CASSVAGGLAGVGETQYF. CDR3 nucleotides: TGTGCCAGCAGCGTAGCCGGGGGACTAGCGGGAGTTGGAGAGACCCAGTACTTC.

The chain combines TRBV4-3 with TRBJ2-2, with D perhaps matching TRBD2 (5 bases). Germline lookup yields CDR1 LGHNA and CDR2 YSLEER. The CDR3 spans 16 residues. Trimming took off 1 base at V and 1 base at J, with 10 bases between the two ends. The CDR3 is CASSQGYSVNTGELFF. CDR3 bases: TGCGCCAGCAGCCAAGGCTATAGCGTGAACACCGGGGAGCTGTTTTTT.

The rearrangement uses TRBV28 and TRBJ2-1, with TRBD2 identical over 10 bases. The CDR3 length is 17 residues. V was pared by 0 bases and J by 8 bases, with 10 bases of the junction left unmatched. Germline-derived CDR1 and CDR2 are MDHEN and SYDVKM. CDR3 coding DNA: TGTGCCAGCAGTTTATGGGCTCTAGCGGGAGCAGGTGATGAGCAGTTCTTC. Translating it yields CASSLWALAGAGDEQFF. Complete variable domain (other parts from reference TRBV28 and TRBJ2-1): DVKVTQSSRYLVKRTGEKVFLECVQDMDHENMFWYRQDPGLGLRLIYFSYDVKMKEKGDIPEGYSVSREKKERFSLILESASTNQTSMYLCASSLWALAGAGDEQFFGPGTRLTVL.

As regards this clone: This CDR3 is also generated by other DNA sequences in the sample. The J gene is TRBJ2-7, the V gene TRBV11-2, with 12 positions matching TRBD2. Unmatched junction bases numbered 3, after V lost 4 bases and J lost 2 bases. Germline loops: CDR1 SGHAT, CDR2 FQNNGV. The CDR3 totals 15 residues. The CDR3 DNA is TGTGCCAGCAGCTCCGGACTAGCGGGAACCTACGAGCAGTACTTC. Protein product: CASSSGLAGTYEQYF.

The chain employs TRBV3-1 (or the pseudogene TRBV3-2) and TRBJ1-2, with 9 positions matching TRBD1. The ends lost 4 bases at V and 4 bases at J; junction bases unmatched: 10. The CDR3 is 16 amino acids. Per the germline V gene, CDR1 is LGHDT and CDR2 is YNNKEL (reference sequence). The CDR3 DNA reads TGTGCCAGCAGCCGACCCGGGACAGGGACCAGCTATGGCTACACCTTC. Protein: CASSRPGTGTSYGYTF.

The chain has TRBV9 and TRBJ1-5; TRBD1 might be the D (5 bases). The CDR3 consists of 17 residues. With 2 bases removed from V and 4 bases from J, the gap between germline ends came to 19 bases. Germline V lookup: CDR1 SGDLS, CDR2 YYNGEE. The DNA for the CDR3 is TGTGCCAGCAGCGTCCTATCCCCTGTACGGGGGAATCAGCCCCAGCATTTT. This codes for CASSVLSPVRGNQPQHF. Drawing the rest from reference TRBV9 and TRBJ1-5, the complete variable domain is DSGVTQTPKHLITATGQRVTLRCSPRSGDLSVYWYQQSLDQGLQFLIQYYNGEERAKGNILERFSAQQFPDLHSELNLSSLELGDSALYFCASSVLSPVRGNQPQHFGDGTRLSIL.

The chain carries TRBV4-3 and TRBJ2-2; the match to TRBD1 covers 9 bases. The CDR3 spans 15 residues. Germline V CDR1 and CDR2: LGHNA, YSLEER. V was pared by 2 bases and J by 9 bases, with 7 bases of the junction left unmatched. In DNA form, the CDR3 reads TGCGCCAGCAGCCAAAACCGACAGGGGGTTAGGGAGCTGTTTTTT. Translated, it gives CASSQNRQGVRELFF.

There are a few counts of this clone. This chain uses TRBV4-1 with TRBJ1-6; no definite D call. Germline V gene data show CDR1 as MGHRA and CDR2 as YSYEKL. CDR3 length: 16 amino acids. Trimming shortened V by 0 bases and J by 6 bases, and 12 bases separated the two germline ends. CDR3: CASSQDWEGTNSPLHF. In DNA, the CDR3 is TGCGCCAGCAGCCAAGATTGGGAGGGTACTAATTCACCCCTCCACTTT.

CDR3 nucleotides: TGCGCCAGCAGTGAGTACAGCACCCAGGGGGCAATGAACACTGAAGCTTTCTTT. Protein product: CASSEYSTQGAMNTEAFF. The V and J genes are TRBV10-1 and TRBJ1-1, with 8 positions matching TRBD1. The germline CDR1 and CDR2 sequences are WNHNN and SYGVQD (reference sequence). The J segment lost 0 bases and the V segment lost 1 base, leaving 10 bases of the junction unmatched. This CDR3 is built from 18 residues.

V and J are TRBV28 and TRBJ2-1; the match to TRBD1 covers 7 bases. Germline V gives CDR1 MDHEN, CDR2 SYDVKM. The V segment lost 6 bases and the J segment 0 bases; nucleotides outside the gene matches: 8. The CDR3 has 16 residues. CDR3 DNA sequence: TGTGCCAGCAGCTACCAGGCAGGGGGCTCCTACAATGAGCAGTTCTTC. Translation gives CASSYQAGGSYNEQFF. Variable domain in full (rest from reference TRBV28 and TRBJ2-1): DVKVTQSSRYLVKRTGEKVFLECVQDMDHENMFWYRQDPGLGLRLIYFSYDVKMKEKGDIPEGYSVSREKKERFSLILESASTNQTSMYLCASSYQAGGSYNEQFFGPGTRLTVL.

The V and J genes are TRBV28 and TRBJ1-1; D call uncertain. The ends were cut back, 2 bases at V and 4 bases at J, with 8 bases in the middle. The germline gives CDR1 MDHEN, CDR2 SYDVKM. The CDR3 loop spans 13 amino acids. The CDR3 reads CASSLITGTEAFF. Written as DNA, the CDR3 is TGTGCCAGCAGTTTAATTACGGGCACTGAAGCTTTCTTT.

The rearrangement links TRBV9 to TRBJ1-6; no firm D call. Between the trimmed V and J ends, which lost 3 bases and 4 bases, there was a span of 11 bases. CDR1 SGDLS and CDR2 YYNGEE come from the germline V gene. The CDR3 spans 15 residues. CDR3 amino acids: CASSARDSYNSPLHF. The CDR3 DNA sequence: TGTGCCAGCAGCGCAAGAGATTCGTATAATTCACCCCTCCACTTT.

The chain links TRBV7-2 to TRBJ2-7; TRBD1 matches at 7 bases. This CDR3 region has 14 residues. Looked up from germline, CDR1 is SGHTA and CDR2 is FQGNSA. V shed 3 bases, J shed 0 bases, and the junction held 2 bases outside the gene matches. CDR3 nucleotides: TGTGCCAGCAGCTTTACAGGGGTCTCCTACGAGCAGTACTTC. It translates to CASSFTGVSYEQYF.

The CDR3: CASSLAMGGTETQYF. In DNA form, the CDR3 reads TGTGCCAGCAGCTTAGCGATGGGCGGGACTGAGACCCAGTACTTC. The V and J genes are TRBV7-2 and TRBJ2-5; possibly TRBD2 for D (6 bases). Trimming removed 0 bases from V and 5 bases from J, with 13 bases in between. The germline CDR1 and CDR2 sequences are SGHTA and FQGNSA. CDR3 length: 15 residues.

V usage is TRBV5-1 and J usage is TRBJ2-3, with D possibly matching TRBD1 (6 bases). The CDR3 spans 17 residues. V was trimmed by 0 bases and J by 6 bases, leaving 20 bases between them. The germline V gene has CDR1 SGHRS and CDR2 YFSETQ. The CDR3 DNA reads as TGCGCCAGCAGCTTGGGTAATAGGGGGTCCCCGAGTGATACGCAGTATTTT. Translated, it gives CASSLGNRGSPSDTQYF.